This T cell receptor beta chain was recorded in a study of blood T cell repertoires in COVID-19. Study information: COVID-19 samples from acute and convalescent phases originated in the United States, Italy and Spain.

V dropped 0 bases and J dropped 7 bases, with 9 bases sitting between them. CDR3 length equals 14 residues. Germline CDR1 is ENHRY and CDR2 is SYGVKD. Repertoires were generated with immunoSEQ multiplex PCR, while TCRdb's copy carries only in-frame clones and drops some. The sample has around 150,000 clones; about nine tenths are singletons. Input material: peripheral blood. This chain joins TRBV10-3 and TRBJ1-4, with D uncertain. The sequence derives from a woman aged 55-75 years with active or convalescent COVID-19. CDR3 bases: TGTGCCATCAGTGAGTCCGGGAGTAGTGAAAAACTGTTTTTT. Translation: CAISESGSSEKLFF.